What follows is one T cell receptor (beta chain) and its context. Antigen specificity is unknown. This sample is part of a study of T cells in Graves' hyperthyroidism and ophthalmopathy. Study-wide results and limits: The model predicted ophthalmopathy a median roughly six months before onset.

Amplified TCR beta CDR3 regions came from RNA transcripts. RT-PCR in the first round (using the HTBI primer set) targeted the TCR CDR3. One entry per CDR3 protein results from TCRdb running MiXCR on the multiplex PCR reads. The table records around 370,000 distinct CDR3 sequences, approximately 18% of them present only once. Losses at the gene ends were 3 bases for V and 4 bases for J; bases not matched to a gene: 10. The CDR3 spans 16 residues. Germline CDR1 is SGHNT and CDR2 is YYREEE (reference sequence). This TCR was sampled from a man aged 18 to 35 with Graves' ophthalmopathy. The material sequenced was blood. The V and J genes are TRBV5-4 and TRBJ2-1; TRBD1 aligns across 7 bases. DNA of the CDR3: TGTGCCAGCAGCTCTGGAGGACAGGCATTTTACAATGAGCAGTTCTTC. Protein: CASSSGGQAFYNEQFF.